This T cell receptor (beta chain) was sequenced in a study of blood T cell repertoires in COVID-19. V lost 2 bases to trimming and J lost 3 bases, with 11 bases between them. This CDR3 is 15 amino acids long. Germline CDR1 is SGHTA and CDR2 is FQGNSA. The protocol was immunoSEQ multiplex PCR, while the TCRdb copy is restricted to in-frame clones and leaves out a portion. The table lists roughly 120,000 clones, roughly 89% of them singletons, with 3.5% to 4% in the top ten. The rearrangement uses TRBV7-2 and TRBJ1-5; D is undetermined. The sequenced sample consisted of peripheral blood. This receptor was obtained from a woman aged 55-75 years with COVID-19, enrolled during active disease. The CDR3 reads CASSLMGALNQPQHF. Here the CDR3 DNA reads TGTGCCAGCAGCTTAATGGGCGCCCTCAATCAGCCCCAGCATTTT.